Listed here are 13 T cell receptor beta chains from one sample, sequenced in a study of blood T cell repertoires in COVID-19. Clones were sequenced by immunoSEQ multiplex PCR, and TCRdb holds only the in-frame ones, with some missing. There are approximately 190,000 clones in the sample; over 80% occur only once, and 7.8% lies in the top ten. The sample taken for sequencing was peripheral blood. The receptors were sampled from an older woman with COVID-19, enrolled during active disease.

As to this clone: Compared with germline, one end of the junction differs, possibly owing to a read error. The chain combines TRBV14 with TRBJ2-2; 7 bases map to TRBD2. Germline V gene sequence: CDR1 SGHDN, CDR2 FVKESK. This CDR3 has 13 amino acids. CDR3 sequence reads: CASSPSEWGGLFF. In DNA, the CDR3 is TGTGCCAGCAGCCCCTCGGAGTGGGGGGGGCTGTTTTTT.

The chain joins TRBV7-2 to TRBJ2-3; the D is unclear. V was shortened by 5 bases and J by 3 bases, with 6 bases between the two germline ends. The CDR3 runs to 12 residues. Germline CDR1 reads SGHTA; CDR2 reads FQGNSA. CDR3 sequence: CASSPPTDTQYF. The CDR3 DNA reads TGTGCCAGCAGCCCCCCAACAGATACGCAGTATTTT.

A word on this clone: An end of the junction does not agree with germline; a read error may underlie this. The chain links TRBV3-1 (or the pseudogene TRBV3-2) to TRBJ2-1; D uncertain. Germline CDR1 and CDR2: LGHDT and YNNKEL (reference sequence). This CDR3 comprises 16 residues. CDR3 in amino acids: CVSSQDLSEPYNEQFF. The CDR3 DNA is TGTGTCAGCAGCCAAGATCTGAGCGAACCCTACAATGAGCAGTTCTTC.

The chain has TRBV18 and TRBJ2-3; 11 bases match TRBD2. Germline trimming cut 2 bases from V and 2 bases from J; bases unmatched to any gene: 9. This CDR3 contains 18 residues. Germline V CDR1 and CDR2: KGHSH, LQKENI. CDR3 in DNA: TGTGCCAGCTCACCAACTCTTACTAGCGGGGGATCCACAGATACGCAGTATTTT. Translated: CASSPTLTSGGSTDTQYF.

This chain connects TRBV10-3 to TRBJ2-5; 10 bases map to TRBD2. The CDR3 sequence is 15 residues long. CDR1 and CDR2 (germline): ENHRY, SYGVKD. The junction had 7 bases not matched to a gene; V was cut back by 4 bases and J by 5 bases. CDR3 amino acids: CAISGVAGGVETQYF. In nucleotides, the CDR3 is TGTGCCATCAGTGGAGTAGCGGGAGGAGTCGAGACCCAGTACTTC.

This rearrangement joins TRBV6-5 to TRBJ1-2; 11 bases line up with TRBD1. The J segment lost 8 bases and the V segment lost 6 bases, leaving 2 bases of the junction unmatched. In germline, CDR1 is MNHEY, CDR2 SVGAGI. This CDR3 is built from 12 residues. The CDR3, as DNA: TGTGCCAGCAGAGGGACAGGGGGAGGCTACACCTTC. It encodes CASRGTGGGYTF.

This rearrangement joins TRBV7-3 to TRBJ2-3, with TRBD2 matching 8 bases. Germline V gene lookup returns CDR1 SGHTA and CDR2 FQGTGA. CDR3 length: 15 amino acids. V shed 1 base and J 5 bases; nucleotides not matched to a gene: 5. CDR3 nucleotide sequence: TGTGCCAGCAGCTTAATGGGACTAGTAGAAGATACGCAGTATTTT. The encoded protein is CASSLMGLVEDTQYF.

There are a few counts of this clone. This chain joins TRBV5-1 and TRBJ1-6; the D gene is possibly TRBD1 (5 bases). The CDR3 is made up of 14 amino acids. Germline values: CDR1 SGHRS, CDR2 YFSETQ. Trimming removed 0 bases from V and 4 bases from J, with 5 bases in between. The chain's CDR3 is CASSLEGYNSPLHF. The CDR3, as DNA: TGCGCCAGCAGCTTGGAGGGGTATAATTCACCCCTCCACTTT.

The J gene is TRBJ1-4, the V gene TRBV3-1 (or the pseudogene TRBV3-2); D may be TRBD1 (5 bases). CDR1 is LGHDT and CDR2 is YNNKEL in the germline V gene (reference sequence). V lost 0 bases, J lost 8 bases, and 13 bases lay in between. The CDR3 has 15 residues. This CDR3 is CASSQDARGGEKLFF. The CDR3 DNA reads as TGTGCCAGCAGCCAAGATGCGAGGGGAGGAGAAAAACTGTTTTTT.

The chain carries TRBV11-1 and TRBJ2-5, with 7 bases identical to TRBD2. V shed 5 bases, J shed 5 bases, and the junction held 14 bases outside the gene matches. In germline, CDR1 is SGHAT, CDR2 FQDESV (reference sequence). The CDR3 is made up of 16 amino acids. The CDR3 spells CASSPRLGREGETQYF. CDR3 DNA: TGTGCCAGCAGCCCTCGTCTGGGCAGGGAGGGCGAGACCCAGTACTTC.

The chain recombines TRBV7-2 with TRBJ2-1; TRBD2 aligns across 8 bases. The V gene's germline CDR1 is SGHTA and CDR2 FQGNSA. Unmatched junction bases numbered 5, after V lost 4 bases and J lost 0 bases. This CDR3 has 16 residues. CDR3 sequence (DNA): TGTGCCAGCAGCTCTACGGGACTAGTCTCCTACAATGAGCAGTTCTTC. Residues: CASSSTGLVSYNEQFF.

DNA for the CDR3: TGTGCCAGCAGCCTGCTATATACGCAGTATTTT. Protein sequence: CASSLLYTQYF. The chain uses TRBV3-1 (or the pseudogene TRBV3-2) and TRBJ2-3, with unresolved D. This CDR3 has 11 residues. Trimming stripped 4 bases from V and 7 bases from J, with 6 bases between. Germline-derived CDR1 and CDR2 are LGHDT and YNNKEL (reference sequence).

V usage is TRBV14 and J usage is TRBJ2-7; 13 nucleotides line up with TRBD2. With 4 bases clipped from V and 3 bases from J, the junction kept 3 bases outside the gene matches. The CDR3 runs 15 residues. The germline gives CDR1 SGHDN, CDR2 FVKESK. CDR3 DNA sequence: TGTGCCAGCAGCCGGGGACTAGCGGGACTCTACGAGCAGTACTTC. Its translation is CASSRGLAGLYEQYF.